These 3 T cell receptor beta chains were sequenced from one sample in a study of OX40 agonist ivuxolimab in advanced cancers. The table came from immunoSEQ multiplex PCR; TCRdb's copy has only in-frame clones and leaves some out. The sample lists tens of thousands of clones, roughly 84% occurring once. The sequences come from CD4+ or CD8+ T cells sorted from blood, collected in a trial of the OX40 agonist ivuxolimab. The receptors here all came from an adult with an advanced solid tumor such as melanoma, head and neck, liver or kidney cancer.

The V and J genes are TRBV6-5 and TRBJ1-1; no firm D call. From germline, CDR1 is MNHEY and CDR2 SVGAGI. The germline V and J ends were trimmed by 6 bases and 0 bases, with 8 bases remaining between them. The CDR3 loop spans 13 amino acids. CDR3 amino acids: CASRLAMNTEAFF. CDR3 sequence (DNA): TGTGCCAGCAGACTGGCTATGAACACTGAAGCTTTCTTT.

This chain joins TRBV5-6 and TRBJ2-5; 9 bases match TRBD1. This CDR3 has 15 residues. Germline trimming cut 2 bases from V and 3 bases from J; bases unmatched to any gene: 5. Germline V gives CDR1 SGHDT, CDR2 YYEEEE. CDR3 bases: TGTGCCAGCAGCTTAATTGGGACAGGGAAAGAGACCCAGTACTTC. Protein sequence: CASSLIGTGKETQYF.

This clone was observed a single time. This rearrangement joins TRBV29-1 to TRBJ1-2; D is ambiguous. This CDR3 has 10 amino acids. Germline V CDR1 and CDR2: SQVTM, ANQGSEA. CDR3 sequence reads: CSAYQDGYTF. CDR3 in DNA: TGCAGTGCGTATCAGGACGGCTACACCTTC.